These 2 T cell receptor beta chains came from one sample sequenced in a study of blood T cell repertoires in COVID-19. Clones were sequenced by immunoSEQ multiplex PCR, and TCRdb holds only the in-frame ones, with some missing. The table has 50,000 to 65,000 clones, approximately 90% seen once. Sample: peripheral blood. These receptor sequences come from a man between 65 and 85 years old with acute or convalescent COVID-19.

For the CDR3, the DNA is TGTGCCAGCAGCCCGGGACACGGCTATGGCTACACCTTC. This codes for CASSPGHGYGYTF. This chain joins TRBV3-1 (or the pseudogene TRBV3-2) and TRBJ1-2; tentative D call: TRBD1 (6 bases). Germline lookup yields CDR1 LGHDT and CDR2 YNNKEL (reference sequence). This CDR3 has 13 residues. Trimming removed 4 bases at V and 4 bases at J, with 10 bases between.

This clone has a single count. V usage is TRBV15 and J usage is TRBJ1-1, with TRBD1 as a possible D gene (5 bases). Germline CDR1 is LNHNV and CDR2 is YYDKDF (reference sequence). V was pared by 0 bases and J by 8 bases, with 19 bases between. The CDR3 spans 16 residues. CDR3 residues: CATSRDTQGFLTEAFF. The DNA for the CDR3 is TGTGCCACCAGCAGAGATACCCAGGGTTTTTTGACGGAAGCTTTCTTT.